This TCR beta chain stems from a study of T cells in Graves' hyperthyroidism and ophthalmopathy. Findings of the study overall: A median 6.5 months before onset, the model predicted ophthalmopathy.

For ophthalmopathy patients, the Clinical Activity Score was at least 3 and the NOSPECS grade at least 4; duration was under 3 months. Amplification of TCR beta CDR3 regions was performed using RNA transcripts as template. Initially, a first-round RT-PCR of the TCR CDR3 employed the HTBI primer set. TCRdb passed the multiplex PCR reads through MiXCR, listing each CDR3 protein once. The table includes almost 250,000 distinct CDR3 sequences, about 24% detected once. This clonotype was recorded only once. Its specificity is not known. The V gene lost 5 bases and the J gene lost 3 bases, with 19 bases spanning the gap. Per the germline V gene, CDR1 is PRHDT and CDR2 is FYEKMQ (reference sequence). The CDR3 runs 16 residues.

This sequence originates from a woman in her 40s with Graves' ophthalmopathy. Input material: blood. This rearrangement joins TRBV13 to TRBJ2-5; no clear D. Written as DNA, the CDR3 is TGTGCCAGCAGCCCCCCCATCGGACCAACCAAAGAGACCCAGTACTTC. Translation: CASSPPIGPTKETQYF.